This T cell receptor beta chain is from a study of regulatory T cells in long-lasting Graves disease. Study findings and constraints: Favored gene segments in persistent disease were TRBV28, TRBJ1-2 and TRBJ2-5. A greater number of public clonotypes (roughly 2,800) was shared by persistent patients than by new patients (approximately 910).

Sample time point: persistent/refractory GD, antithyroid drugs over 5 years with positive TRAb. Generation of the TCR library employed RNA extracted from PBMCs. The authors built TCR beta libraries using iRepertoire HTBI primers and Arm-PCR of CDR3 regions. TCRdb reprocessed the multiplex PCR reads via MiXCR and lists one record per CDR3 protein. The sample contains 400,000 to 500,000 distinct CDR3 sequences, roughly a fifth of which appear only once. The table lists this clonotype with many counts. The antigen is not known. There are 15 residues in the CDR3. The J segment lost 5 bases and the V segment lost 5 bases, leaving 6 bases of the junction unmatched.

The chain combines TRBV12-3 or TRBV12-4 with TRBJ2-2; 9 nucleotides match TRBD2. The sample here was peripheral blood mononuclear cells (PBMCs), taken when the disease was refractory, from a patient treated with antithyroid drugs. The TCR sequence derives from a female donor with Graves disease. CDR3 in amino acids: CASSTAGGRTGELFF. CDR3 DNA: TGTGCCAGCAGTACAGCGGGAGGTCGGACCGGGGAGCTGTTTTTT.